The present TCR beta chain was sequenced within a study of shared clonotypes between healthy human individuals. Across the study: The study used three CD4 naive, three CD4 memory, two CD8 naive and one CD8 memory plate per donor. Broader study findings: Memory subsets had estimated richness that was generally smaller than that of naive subsets.

Method: immunoSEQ multiplex PCR; TCRdb's copy keeps in-frame clones and lacks some. The table lists more than 850,000 clones, about 80% of them singletons, with approximately 0.5% in the top ten. For this clone: Its specificity is unknown.

CD4+ cells underwent separation, giving CD45RA+ naive and CD45RA-negative memory subsets. The CDR3 is 12 amino acids. V lost 6 bases and J lost 4; bases outside the gene matches: 3. Germline V gene data show CDR1 as MNHNS and CDR2 as SASEGT. Sequencing was carried out using memory CD4+ T cells from PBMCs. Subset in this sample: CD45RA-negative fraction. This rearrangement joins TRBV6-1 to TRBJ2-7; TRBD1 agrees at 7 bases. The TCR sequence derives from a man between 18 and 29 years old in good health. Some clones in this sample may be carry-over from other donors' samples. The CDR3 protein is CASREQGYEQYF. The CDR3 nucleotides are TGTGCCAGCAGAGAACAGGGGTACGAGCAGTACTTC.